This TCR beta chain was captured by sequencing in a study of CD8 T cells in ankylosing spondylitis (dated by TCRdb to about 2017). In the study overall: To find TCR variants linked to disease, the study profiled T cell receptor beta repertoires in ankylosing spondylitis patients and healthy donors. In total, the full study cohort was made up of 110 or so healthy donors and about two dozen ankylosing spondylitis patients. Peripheral blood samples were taken, and synovial fluid was additionally collected from ankylosing spondylitis patients.

Instrument on record: Illumina HiSeq 2500. Quantitative 5'-RACE with molecular barcodes was used to prepare TCR beta libraries. As for the original processing: Disease-linked TCR variants were identified with a new computational method built on a probabilistic model of VDJ rearrangement. TCRdb took the public reads, trimmed them with fastp at Q25, ran MiXCR for clone calling and kept in-frame beta chains. A single entry per CDR3 protein holds the most common genes and DNA from its merged rows. The V and J calls follow TCRdb's processing rather than the paper's. The sample table holds 30,000 or so distinct CDR3 sequences, of which less than 5.5% were seen once. The top ten hold around 1.8% of the sample. This clonotype showed up many times. The target of this receptor is not known. No qualities accompany the bases; no much larger clone lies one base away. Points the paper makes about the study in general: Some of the motif variants had been reported before in the synovial fluid and blood of reactive arthritis patients, a finding that suggests common disease-initiation mechanisms. A TCR beta motif of about 8 highly homologous amino acid variants appeared characteristic of blood from ankylosing spondylitis patients. A CD8+ phenotype was shown by the disease-linked clones, which were found at relatively low frequencies in peripheral blood. The disease-linked clones were reported as significantly enriched in matched synovial fluid samples from ankylosing spondylitis patients.

CDR1 and CDR2 were assigned from the germline V gene as SGDLS and YYNGEE. Cut back by 2 bases and 2 bases, the V and J ends lie 14 bases apart. CDR3 length: 16 amino acids, cysteine to phenylalanine. The only DNA kept is the CDR3, 48 bases in frame from the first base. This clonotype originated in a female donor with ankylosing spondylitis or in good health (not recorded which). The chain couples TRBV9 to TRBJ2-1; tentative D gene TRBD1, with 6 bases matching. Sequenced material: blood, either unsorted or a sorted T cell fraction (not recorded which). The DNA sequence reads TGTGCCAGCAGCGTGGATCTCAGGGGTGCCTACAATGAGCAGTTCTTC. It is translated as CASSVDLRGAYNEQFF.